This T cell receptor (beta chain) was sequenced during a study of T-cell memory formation after mild COVID-19. The wider study: TCR clusters were largely donor specific. Whole-study results and caveats: Clones which contracted sat mainly in CM and EM if CD4+, and in EMRA if CD8+.

Researchers used 5'RACE with constant-segment primers to make TCR alpha and TCR beta cDNA libraries that carry sample barcodes and UMIs. One entry per CDR3 protein results from TCRdb running MiXCR on the 5' RACE reads. The sample lists around 310,000 distinct CDR3 sequences; 14% were seen once. J lost 8 bases, V lost 4 bases, and 8 bases had no gene match. CDR3 length: 14 residues. Germline loops: CDR1 KGHDR, CDR2 SFDVKD. This clonotype was observed a few times. Its cognate antigen is unknown. The sequence was collected from a man aged 18 to 30 who had mild COVID-19 (a few samples of this study predate the infection). Cell type and time point are not known. The J gene is TRBJ1-1, the V gene TRBV24-1, with TRBD1 matching over 8 bases. Sequenced input: PBMCs or a T cell subset sorted from them (not recorded which). The CDR3 DNA reads as TGTGCCACCAGTGACTCGGACAGGGTAGAAGAAGCTTTCTTT. It encodes CATSDSDRVEEAFF.